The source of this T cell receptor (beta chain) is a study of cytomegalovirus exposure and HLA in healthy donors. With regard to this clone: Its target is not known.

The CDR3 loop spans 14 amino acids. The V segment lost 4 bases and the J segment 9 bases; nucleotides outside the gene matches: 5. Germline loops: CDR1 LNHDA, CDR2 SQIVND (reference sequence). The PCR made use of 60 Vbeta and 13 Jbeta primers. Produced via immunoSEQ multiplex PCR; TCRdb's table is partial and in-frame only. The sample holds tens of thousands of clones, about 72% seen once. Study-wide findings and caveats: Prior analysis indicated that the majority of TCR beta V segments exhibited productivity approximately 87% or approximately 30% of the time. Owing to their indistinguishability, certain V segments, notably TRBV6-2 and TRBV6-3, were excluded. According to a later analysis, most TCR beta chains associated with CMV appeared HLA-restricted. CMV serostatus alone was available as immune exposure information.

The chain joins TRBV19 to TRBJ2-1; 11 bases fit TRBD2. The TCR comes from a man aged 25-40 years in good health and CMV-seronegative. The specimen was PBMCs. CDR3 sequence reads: CASSTGTSGLEQFF. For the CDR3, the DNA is TGTGCCAGTAGTACAGGGACTAGCGGACTTGAGCAGTTCTTC.